Below, 30 T cell receptor beta chains from the same sample are listed, as sequenced in a study of T-cell memory formation after mild COVID-19. TCRdb re-derived calls from the 5' RACE reads in MiXCR, one entry per CDR3 protein. The sample lists about 170,000 distinct CDR3 sequences, 13% seen once, with approximately 3.5% in the top ten. Sequenced sample: PBMCs or a T cell subset sorted from them (not recorded which). These receptor sequences come from a man in his late teens or twenties who had mild COVID-19 (a few samples of this study predate the infection). Cell type and time point are not known.

The table lists this clonotype with a few counts. The chain uses TRBV5-1 and TRBJ2-7, with a possible D match to TRBD1 (6 bases). Germline assignment: CDR1 SGHRS and CDR2 YFSETQ. The CDR3 consists of 13 residues. Deletions cut 1 base from V and 4 bases from J, with 9 bases between. As DNA, the CDR3 is TGCGCCAGCAGCTTGAACAGGGCTTACGAGCAGTACTTC. This sequence encodes CASSLNRAYEQYF.

In its sample, this clonotype was seen many times. The chain combines TRBV24-1 with TRBJ2-1; 15 bases match TRBD2. V lost 2 bases and J lost 5; bases outside the gene matches: 6. Per germline, CDR1 KGHDR and CDR2 SFDVKD. The CDR3 is 18 residues long. The DNA of the CDR3 is TGTGCCACCAGTGATTCGGGACTAGCGGGGGGATCGAACAATGAGCAGTTCTTC. It translates to CATSDSGLAGGSNNEQFF.

This clonotype has just a few counts. The rearrangement links TRBV20-1 to TRBJ1-5, with D uncertain. The CDR3 spans 13 residues. V dropped 6 bases and J dropped 3 bases, with 12 bases sitting between them. Germline CDR1 and CDR2: DFQATT and SNEGSKA (reference sequence). CDR3 DNA sequence: TGCAGTGCAAAGACCGCAGTCAATCAGCCCCAGCATTTT. Translated, it gives CSAKTAVNQPQHF.

For the CDR3, the DNA is TGTGCCAGCAGCTTAGTCAAGTTCAATGAGCAGTTCTTC. As protein: CASSLVKFNEQFF. This rearrangement joins TRBV7-2 to TRBJ2-1; D call uncertain. This CDR3 has 13 residues. Germline V gene lookup returns CDR1 SGHTA and CDR2 FQGNSA. V was shortened by 1 base and J by 6 bases, with 7 bases between the two germline ends.

This clonotype appeared a few times. DNA for the CDR3: TGTGCCAGCAGCCAATGGCGGGGGGGCTCTGGGGCCAACGTCCTGACTTTC. Amino acid sequence: CASSQWRGGSGANVLTF. The genes are TRBV4-2 and TRBJ2-6, with 9 bases that match TRBD2. Germline CDR1 LGHNA, CDR2 YNFKEQ. The CDR3 contains 17 residues. J gave up 0 bases and V 2 bases, and 2 bases lay outside the gene matches.

This chain joins TRBV5-6 and TRBJ1-4; 11 bases line up with TRBD1. Germline values: CDR1 SGHDT, CDR2 YYEEEE. There are 16 residues in the CDR3. The ends lost 3 bases at V and 7 bases at J; junction bases unmatched: 8. The CDR3 DNA follows: TGTGCCAGCAGCTCAAGGACAGGGGGCGAATTTGAAAAACTGTTTTTT. This translates into CASSSRTGGEFEKLFF.

The chain uses TRBV18 and TRBJ2-1, with TRBD1 matching over 12 bases. The CDR3 is 14 residues long. CDR1 is KGHSH, CDR2 LQKENI, per germline. V shed 6 bases and J 8 bases; nucleotides not matched to a gene: 5. The CDR3 DNA follows: TGTGCCAGCTCGTCCGGGACAGGGGGCGATGAGCAGTTCTTC. Translated: CASSSGTGGDEQFF.

This clonotype showed up just a few times. The J gene is TRBJ2-1, the V gene TRBV20-1; TRBD2 matches 13 bases. Unmatched junction bases numbered 2, after V lost 4 bases and J lost 5 bases. Germline V CDR1 and CDR2: DFQATT, SNEGSKA (reference sequence). The CDR3 totals 14 residues. CDR3 sequence reads: CSATGLAGDNEQFF. CDR3 DNA sequence: TGCAGTGCTACCGGACTAGCGGGGGACAATGAGCAGTTCTTC.

This clonotype was seen a few times. The chain uses TRBV2 and TRBJ2-1; 8 bases agree with TRBD2. CDR3 length equals 13 residues. CDR1 is SNHLY, CDR2 FYNNEI, per germline. The ends lost 4 bases at V and 10 bases at J; junction bases unmatched: 6. The CDR3 nucleotides read TGTGCCAGCAGTGGGGGCGGGGGGCGAGAGCAGTTCTTC. Amino acids: CASSGGGGREQFF.

The chain is built from TRBV6-2 or TRBV6-3 and TRBJ1-1, with D unclear. From germline, CDR1 is MNHEY and CDR2 SVGEGT. Between the trimmed V and J ends, which lost 4 bases and 0 bases, there was a span of 12 bases. CDR3 size: 15 residues. The CDR3 coding sequence is TGTGCCAGCAGTTCCCGGGCCCAGGTGAACACTGAAGCTTTCTTT. It is translated as CASSSRAQVNTEAFF.

This clonotype has a count of ten or more. The chain joins TRBV12-3 or TRBV12-4 to TRBJ2-3; TRBD2 is a possible D gene (6 bases). The CDR3 is 14 residues long. V was cut by 6 bases and J by 2 bases, with 12 bases left in between. CDR3 in DNA: TGTGCCAGCAGCTCCCTGGACTACACAGATACGCAGTATTTT. Its protein is CASSSLDYTDTQYF.

At least ten counts were recorded for this clonotype. The J gene is TRBJ2-1, the V gene TRBV11-2; no definite D call. The CDR3 contains 13 residues. V lost 3 bases and J 9 bases, leaving 12 bases between the germline ends. Germline CDR1 reads SGHAT; CDR2 reads FQNNGV. The CDR3, as DNA: TGTGCCAGCAGCTTTTATTCTCATAGTGAGCAGTTCTTC. Amino acid sequence: CASSFYSHSEQFF.

This clonotype was recorded many times. The rearrangement joins TRBV11-2 to TRBJ2-3; TRBD1 matches at 8 bases. Germline V gene lookup returns CDR1 SGHAT and CDR2 FQNNGV. This CDR3 has 16 residues. V lost 1 base, J lost 3 bases, and 6 bases stayed unmatched. The CDR3 DNA reads TGTGCCAGCAGCTTAGGCCCGGACAGGGTGACAGATACGCAGTATTTT. Protein: CASSLGPDRVTDTQYF.

This clonotype was detected only a few times. The rearrangement joins TRBV7-6 to TRBJ2-1; TRBD1 agrees at 9 bases. V lost 3 bases to trimming and J lost 8 bases; unmatched junction nucleotides: 2. Germline CDR1 is SGHVS and CDR2 is FNYEAQ. This CDR3 has 13 amino acids. The CDR3 spells CASSFRTGDEQFF. The CDR3 nucleotides read TGTGCCAGCAGCTTTCGGACAGGGGATGAGCAGTTCTTC.

The chain has TRBV5-1 and TRBJ2-2, with TRBD1 matching 10 bases. With 4 bases clipped from V and 9 bases from J, the junction kept 15 bases outside the gene matches. Germline V lookup: CDR1 SGHRS, CDR2 YFSETQ. This CDR3 comprises 17 residues. The CDR3: CASSPGTGASTTWELFF. Written as DNA, the CDR3 is TGCGCCAGCAGCCCGGGGACAGGGGCATCTACGACCTGGGAGCTGTTTTTT.

This clonotype was observed a few times. J is TRBJ2-7 and V is TRBV10-2; D is possibly TRBD1 or TRBD2 (5 bases each). Between the trimmed V and J ends, which lost 6 bases and 6 bases, there was a span of 21 bases. CDR1 and CDR2 (germline): WSHSY, SAAADI. This CDR3 has 15 residues. CDR3 sequence: CASSHGTSRVAEQYV. The DNA for the CDR3 is TGCGCCAGCAGCCACGGGACCTCCCGGGTCGCCGAGCAGTACGTC.

This clonotype was counted a few times. The rearrangement joins TRBV24-1 to TRBJ2-5; 8 nucleotides line up with TRBD2. In germline, CDR1 is KGHDR, CDR2 SFDVKD. J gave up 5 bases and V 3 bases, and 7 bases lay outside the gene matches. The length of the CDR3 is 15 residues. CDR3: CATSDPAGGEETQYF. In DNA form, the CDR3 reads TGTGCCACCAGTGATCCGGCGGGGGGTGAGGAGACCCAGTACTTC.

This chain links TRBV7-2 with TRBJ2-3; 10 nucleotides match TRBD2. V was clipped by 2 bases and J by 1 base; unmatched bases: 3. The length of the CDR3 is 16 residues. Per germline, CDR1 SGHTA and CDR2 FQGNSA. The CDR3 region is CASSLTGTSGTDTQYF. CDR3 DNA: TGTGCCAGCAGCTTAACCGGGACTAGCGGCACAGATACGCAGTATTTT.

This clonotype was counted only a few times. This sequence joins TRBV11-1 and TRBJ2-7; D remains ambiguous. The CDR3 covers 15 residues. Per the germline V gene, CDR1 is SGHAT and CDR2 is FQDESV (reference sequence). Trimming pared 2 bases from V and 6 bases from J, leaving 17 bases between. The CDR3 protein is CASSLHTSPSLEQYF. Here the CDR3 DNA reads TGTGCCAGCAGCTTACATACATCCCCTAGTCTCGAGCAGTACTTC.

The chain carries TRBV7-9 and TRBJ2-5; TRBD2 might be the D (6 bases). CDR3 length: 12 amino acids. The germline V gene has CDR1 SEHNR and CDR2 FQNEAQ (reference sequence). The V end lost 10 bases, the J end lost 2 bases, and 11 bases lay between the germline ends. The CDR3 protein is CATLSGQETQYF. The CDR3 nucleotides read TGTGCCACCCTTAGCGGACAAGAGACCCAGTACTTC.

This chain links TRBV9 with TRBJ2-3; 7 bases agree with TRBD2. The CDR3 has 15 residues. Germline V lookup: CDR1 SGDLS, CDR2 YYNGEE. The V gene end was trimmed by 8 bases and the J gene end by 0 bases; junction bases not matched to a gene: 9. The CDR3 sequence: CASSGGLSSTDTQYF. The DNA for the CDR3 is TGTGCCAGTTCGGGGGGACTTTCTAGCACAGATACGCAGTATTTT.

This clonotype was seen repeatedly, ten times or more. The CDR3 nucleotides are TGCAGTGCTAGAGTCCCAGGGGCCTCCTATGGCTACACCTTC. This sequence encodes CSARVPGASYGYTF. V gene TRBV20-1 combines with J gene TRBJ1-2; possible D gene TRBD1, 6 bases. This CDR3 comprises 14 residues. The V gene lost 1 base and the J gene lost 4 bases, with 13 bases spanning the gap. Per germline, CDR1 DFQATT and CDR2 SNEGSKA (reference sequence).

This clonotype was detected many times. V usage is TRBV9 and J usage is TRBJ1-2, with unresolved D. The CDR3 length is 15 residues. The V and J ends lost 0 bases and 6 bases respectively, with 15 bases between them. Germline CDR1 reads SGDLS; CDR2 reads YYNGEE. CDR3 coding DNA: TGTGCCAGCAGCGTAGCAGAAGCAGGCTGGAATGGCTACACCTTC. Its protein product is CASSVAEAGWNGYTF.

The chain uses TRBV7-9 and TRBJ2-1, with D possibly matching TRBD2 (6 bases). Germline loops: CDR1 SEHNR, CDR2 FQNEAQ (reference sequence). The germline V and J ends were trimmed by 7 bases and 6 bases, with 16 bases remaining between them. The CDR3 runs 14 residues. CDR3 sequence reads: CASTPRGAINEQFF. Written as DNA, the CDR3 is TGTGCCAGCACCCCTCGCGGGGCTATCAATGAGCAGTTCTTC.

The CDR3 DNA sequence: TGTGCCAGCAGCAAAGGAGGGGACGGACAGCTCTCCTACGAGCAGTACGTC. Translated: CASSKGGDGQLSYEQYV. This rearrangement joins TRBV21-1 to TRBJ2-7; the listed D gene, TRBD1, was not tested against the DNA. TRBV21-1 is flagged as a pseudogene. This CDR3 is built from 17 residues.

To note about this clonotype: A much larger clone is a single base away; this may be a read error. The chain couples TRBV27 to TRBJ2-3, with D tentatively TRBD1 (6 bases). Germline CDR1 MNHEY, CDR2 SMNVEV (reference sequence). The CDR3 extends over 14 amino acids. CDR3 protein: CASRMGRRTDPQYF. The CDR3 bases are TGTGCCAGCAGGATGGGCAGGAGGACAGATCCGCAGTATTTT.

This clonotype was seen only a few times. The chain employs TRBV3-1 and TRBJ1-6; possibly TRBD1 for D (5 bases). The CDR3 is made up of 15 amino acids. V was clipped by 3 bases and J by 4 bases, with 10 bases between them. CDR1 is LGHDT, CDR2 YNNKEL, per germline (reference sequence). The CDR3: CASSQGQSYNSPLHF. The CDR3 DNA reads as TGTGCCAGCAGCCAGGGGCAGTCGTATAATTCACCCCTCCACTTT.

This clonotype has at least ten counts. V and J are TRBV7-8 and TRBJ2-3; D is possibly TRBD2 (5 bases). CDR3 length equals 16 residues. Trimming stripped 3 bases from V and 2 bases from J, with 15 bases between. Germline loops: CDR1 SGHVS, CDR2 FQNEAQ. DNA of the CDR3: TGTGCCAGCAGCTTTCTATCGGGGTCCCTCACAGATACGCAGTATTTT. Residues: CASSFLSGSLTDTQYF.

The J gene is TRBJ2-2, the V gene TRBV4-1, with 9 bases identical to TRBD1. J lost 5 bases, V lost 4 bases, and 5 bases had no gene match. Germline values: CDR1 MGHRA, CDR2 YSYEKL. This CDR3 has 15 amino acids. CDR3 in DNA: TGCGCCAGCAGCCTGCGACAGGGGGTAACCGGGGAGCTGTTTTTT. It encodes CASSLRQGVTGELFF.

This clonotype was detected ten times or more. The chain combines TRBV12-5 with TRBJ2-3, with D maybe TRBD2 (6 bases). Trimming shortened V by 5 bases and J by 8 bases, and 20 bases separated the two germline ends. CDR1 LGHNT and CDR2 FRNRAP come from the germline V gene. CDR3 length equals 15 residues. The CDR3 sequence: CASGPGTANLGTQYF. CDR3 coding DNA: TGTGCTAGTGGTCCCGGGACTGCCAACCTCGGTACGCAGTATTTT. Looking up the rest from reference TRBV12-5 and TRBJ2-3 gives the full variable domain: DARVTQTPRHKVTEMGQEVTMRCQPILGHNTVFWYRQTMMQGLELLAYFRNRAPLDDSGMPKDRFSAEMPDATLATLKIQPSEPRDSAVYFCASGPGTANLGTQYFGPGTRLTVL.